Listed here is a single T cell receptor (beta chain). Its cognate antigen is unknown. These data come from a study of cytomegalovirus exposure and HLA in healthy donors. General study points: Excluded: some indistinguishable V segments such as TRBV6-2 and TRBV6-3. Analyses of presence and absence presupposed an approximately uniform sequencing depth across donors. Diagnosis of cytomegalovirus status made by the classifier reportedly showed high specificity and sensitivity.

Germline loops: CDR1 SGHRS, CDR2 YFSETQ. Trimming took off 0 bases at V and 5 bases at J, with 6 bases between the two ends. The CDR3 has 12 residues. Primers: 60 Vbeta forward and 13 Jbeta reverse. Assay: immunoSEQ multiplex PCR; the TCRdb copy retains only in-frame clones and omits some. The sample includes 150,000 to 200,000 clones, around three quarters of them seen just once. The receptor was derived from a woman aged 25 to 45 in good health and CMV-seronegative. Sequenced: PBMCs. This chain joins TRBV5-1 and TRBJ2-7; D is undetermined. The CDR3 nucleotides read TGCGCCAGCAGCTTGGAGCTCCACGAGCAGTACTTC. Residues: CASSLELHEQYF. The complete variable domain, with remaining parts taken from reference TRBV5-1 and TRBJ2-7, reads KAGVTQTPRYLIKTRGQQVTLSCSPISGHRSVSWYQQTPGQGLQFLFEYFSETQRNKGNFPGRFSGRQFSNSRSEMNVSTLELGDSALYLCASSLELHEQYFGPGTRLTVT.